This TCR beta chain originates from a study of persistence of HIV-infected CD4 T cells (dated by TCRdb to the early 2020s). In the study overall: Suppressive ART had been received by participants for a median of about eight years. CMV- and HIV-1 Gag-responding CD4+ T cells were isolated from ART-treated individuals so that antigen-driven clonal expansion of HIV-1-infected cells could be examined. The clonality of all cells in each sorted population was measured by TCRbeta sequencing, and the clonality of infected cells was measured by proviral sequencing. Cross-participant TCR cluster analysis included under ten participants for CMV and roughly 7 participants for Gag. Apart from a couple of participants who underwent leukapheresis at a single time point, peripheral blood samples of up to roughly 200 mL were collected from participants at multiple time points. Anti-CD3/anti-CD28 stimulation activated a higher proportion of cells, with a lower memory fraction, than antigen stimulation. Study-wide conclusions, independent of this receptor: Degenerate expanded CDR3beta sequences were enriched in antigen-responding cells, suggesting convergent selection of CD4+ responses to CMV and Gag. Only a small number of individuals took part in the study, and only a limited range of antigens was tested. Restriction of bulk TCR analyses to the rare CMV-responding cells that actually carried HIV-1 proviruses was not possible. Significantly lower TCRbeta richness was observed in CMV- and Gag-responding cells than in anti-CD3/anti-CD28-responding cells, and higher oligoclonality was observed in CMV-responding cells than in CD3/CD28-stimulated and Gag-responding cells. Within the same sorted populations, TCR oligoclonality correlated with proviral oligoclonality.

The immunoSEQ hsTCRB assay version 4 in survey mode was used to sequence TCRbeta repertoires from genomic DNA. For TCRbeta sequencing, genomic DNA was diluted to 8 to 10 ng/uL, with up to 1 ug used per sample. Per the authors' processing: TCRbeta data analysis was done in ImmunoSeq Analyzer 3.0, and diversity was calculated on productive nucleotide rearrangements. Using the Immunarch R package, lower-bound TCR diversity was estimated with the improved Chao index and clonality was estimated with the Gini coefficient. When different nucleotide rearrangements encoded the same CDR3beta amino acid sequence, each rearrangement was treated as a distinct clonotype. Differential abundance analysis identified TCRbeta sequences significantly enriched in antigen-responding cells relative to anti-CD3/anti-CD28-activated cells. GLIPH2 grouped TCRs by predicted peptide-MHC specificity, both within each participant and across combined participant data sets. The clones in this table, taken by TCRdb from immuneACCESS, are in-frame only. Not every clone is retained; where verified, under half of the shortfall comes from an unresolved V gene, and the cause of the rest is unknown. That table furnishes V, J and clone size, whereas the DNA furnished D and trimming. The sample table holds tens of thousands of clones, of which 87% were seen once. The top ten constitute approximately 1.4% of the sample.

To note about this clone: The antigen it recognizes is unknown. No clone much larger than this one lies a single base away; base qualities are absent.

The treatment or condition label corresponds to: suppressive antiretroviral therapy. Cells were stimulated with anti-CD3/anti-CD28 magnetic beads as a nonspecific positive control representing the CD4+ T cell repertoire. Sorting of responding CD4+ T cells was based on upregulation of both CD40 ligand and CD69. Participants were HIV-1-infected adults who started suppressive ART during chronic infection. Plasma HIV-1 RNA had been undetectable (below 50 copies/mL) in participants for at least 4 years. To be included, participants needed a CD4+ T cell count above 400 cells/uL and a positive CMV serology. Before stimulation, PBMCs were isolated using density centrifugation and depleted of CD8+ T cells. CD8-depleted PBMCs were stimulated for more than 15 hours with anti-CD28/CD49d costimulation, CD40-blocking antibody and enfuvirtide to prevent new infections. Sorting was done on either a Beckman Coulter MoFlo Legacy or an XDP sorter, and propidium iodide was used to exclude dead cells. For samples with more than one million cells, genomic DNA was extracted with the QIAamp DNA Mini Kit, and for all other samples the Quick-DNA Microprep Kit was used.

Trimming takes 6 bases off V and 6 bases off J; junction bases not matched to a gene: 1. CDR1 and CDR2, per the germline V gene, are ENHRY and SYGVKD. Reading from cysteine to phenylalanine, the CDR3 counts 13 amino acids. Only the CDR3 portion is preserved as DNA: 39 bases, with reading frame beginning at the first base. The sequences come from CD4+ T cells sorted from PBMCs after approximately 19-hour stimulation, collected from a patient who received antiretroviral therapy. The cell subset or site label for this specimen denotes: CD40L+CD69+ CD4 T cells responding to anti-CD3/anti-CD28 beads, representing the overall repertoire. The sequence is built from TRBV10-3 and TRBJ2-1; the junction holds 11 bases that match TRBD1. The receptor was derived from an adult man with HIV who was CMV-seropositive. The bases read TGTGCCATCAGGGGACAGGGGGGCAATGAGCAGTTCTTC. Translated, this gives CAIRGQGGNEQFF.